This TCR beta chain was found in a study of T-cell memory formation after mild COVID-19. Regarding the study as a whole: While clones contracting from day 15 to 85 were balanced between CD4 and CD8, later expanders leaned CD4+. Shrinking CD4+ clones resided mostly in CM and EM, and CD8+ ones in EMRA.

TCRdb re-called the 5' RACE reads through MiXCR, storing one row per CDR3 protein. Here the sample spans a few hundred thousand distinct CDR3 sequences, 20% to 25% being singletons. Germline V CDR1 and CDR2: SGHTA, FQGNSA. The V gene end was trimmed by 1 base and the J gene end by 5 bases; junction bases not matched to a gene: 6. The CDR3 spans 16 residues. This clonotype was recorded a few times. Its antigen is undetermined. The genes are TRBV7-2 and TRBJ2-2, with 8 bases identical to TRBD2. The source material was PBMCs or a T cell subset sorted from them (not recorded which). The clonotype originates from a man aged 18 to 29 who had mild COVID-19 (a few samples of this study predate the infection). Cell type and time point are not known. CDR3 residues: CASSLGSGLATGELFF. The CDR3 nucleotides read TGTGCCAGCAGCTTAGGAAGCGGACTAGCTACCGGGGAGCTGTTTTTT.